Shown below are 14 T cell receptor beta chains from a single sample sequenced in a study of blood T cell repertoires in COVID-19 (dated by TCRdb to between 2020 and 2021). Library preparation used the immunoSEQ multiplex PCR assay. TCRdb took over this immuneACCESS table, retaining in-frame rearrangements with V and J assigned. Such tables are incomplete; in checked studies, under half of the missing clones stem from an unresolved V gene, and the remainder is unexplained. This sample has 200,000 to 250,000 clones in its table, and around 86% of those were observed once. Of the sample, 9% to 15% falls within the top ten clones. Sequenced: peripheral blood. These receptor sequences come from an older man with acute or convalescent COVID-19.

The CDR3 here is CASSIRSGAFF. CDR3 nucleotides: TGTGCCAGTAGTATAAGATCCGGGGCTTTCTTT. The J gene is TRBJ1-1, the V gene TRBV19; no firm D call. V dropped 2 bases and J dropped 11 bases, with 9 bases sitting between them. This CDR3 spans 11 amino acids. Germline CDR1 and CDR2: LNHDA and SQIVND (reference sequence). Looking up the rest from reference TRBV19 and TRBJ1-1 gives the full variable domain: DGGITQSPKYLFRKEGQNVTLSCEQNLNHDAMYWYRQDPGQGLRLIYYSQIVNDFQKGDIAEGYSVSREKKESFPLTVTSAQKNPTAFYLCASSIRSGAFFGQGTRLTVV.

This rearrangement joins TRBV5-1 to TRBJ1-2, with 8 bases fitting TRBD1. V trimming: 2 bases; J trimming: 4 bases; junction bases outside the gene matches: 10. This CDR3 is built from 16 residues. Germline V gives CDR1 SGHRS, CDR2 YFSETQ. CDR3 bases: TGCGCCAGCAGCTTTTCGTCGGGACAGGCCATCTATGGCTACACCTTC. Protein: CASSFSSGQAIYGYTF.

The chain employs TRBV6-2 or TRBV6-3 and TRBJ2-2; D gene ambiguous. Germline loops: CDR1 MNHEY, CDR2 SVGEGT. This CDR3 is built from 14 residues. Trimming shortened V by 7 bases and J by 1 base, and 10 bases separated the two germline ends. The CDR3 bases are TGTGCCAGCAACCCCCTAGGGAACACCGGGGAGCTGTTTTTT. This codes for CASNPLGNTGELFF.

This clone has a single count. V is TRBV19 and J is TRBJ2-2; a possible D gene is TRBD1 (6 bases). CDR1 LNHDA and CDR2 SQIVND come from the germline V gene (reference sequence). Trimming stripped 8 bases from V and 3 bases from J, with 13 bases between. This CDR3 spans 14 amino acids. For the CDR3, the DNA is TGTGCCAGTCGGCAGGGGTCCCACACCGGGGAGCTGTTTTTT. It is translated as CASRQGSHTGELFF.

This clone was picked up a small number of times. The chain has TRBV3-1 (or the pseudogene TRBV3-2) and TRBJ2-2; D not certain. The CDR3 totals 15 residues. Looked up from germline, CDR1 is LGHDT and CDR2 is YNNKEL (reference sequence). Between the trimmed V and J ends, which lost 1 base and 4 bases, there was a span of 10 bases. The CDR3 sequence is CASSQVQRPTGELFF. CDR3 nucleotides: TGTGCCAGCAGCCAAGTACAGAGACCCACCGGGGAGCTGTTTTTT.

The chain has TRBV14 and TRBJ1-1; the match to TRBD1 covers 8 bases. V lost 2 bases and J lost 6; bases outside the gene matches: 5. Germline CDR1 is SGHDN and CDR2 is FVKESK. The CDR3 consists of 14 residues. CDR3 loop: CASSQSDRGSEAFF. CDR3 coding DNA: TGTGCCAGCAGCCAAAGTGACAGGGGCTCTGAAGCTTTCTTT.

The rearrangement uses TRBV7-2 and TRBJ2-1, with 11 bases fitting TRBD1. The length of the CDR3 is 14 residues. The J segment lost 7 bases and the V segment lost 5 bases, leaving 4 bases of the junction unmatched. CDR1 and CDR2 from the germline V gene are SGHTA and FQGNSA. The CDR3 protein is CASSPDRGRNEQFF. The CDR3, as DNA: TGTGCCAGCAGCCCGGACAGGGGGCGGAATGAGCAGTTCTTC.

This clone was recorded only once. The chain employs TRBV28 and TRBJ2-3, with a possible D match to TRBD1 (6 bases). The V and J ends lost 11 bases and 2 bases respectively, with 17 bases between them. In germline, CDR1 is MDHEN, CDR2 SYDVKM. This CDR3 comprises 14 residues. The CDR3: CAGGYRGSTDTQYF. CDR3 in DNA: TGTGCCGGCGGATATAGGGGGTCCACAGATACGCAGTATTTT.

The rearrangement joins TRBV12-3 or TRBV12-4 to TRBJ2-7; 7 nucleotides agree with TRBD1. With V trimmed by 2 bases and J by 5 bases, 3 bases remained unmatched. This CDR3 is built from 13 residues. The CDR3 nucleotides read TGTGCCAGCAGTTTACAGGGGGTAAACGAGCAGTACTTC. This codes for CASSLQGVNEQYF.

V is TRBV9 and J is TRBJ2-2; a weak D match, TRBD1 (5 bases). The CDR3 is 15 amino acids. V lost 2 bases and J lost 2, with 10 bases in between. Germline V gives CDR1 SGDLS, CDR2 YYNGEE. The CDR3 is CASSVRQGNTGELFF. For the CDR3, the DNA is TGTGCCAGCAGCGTCCGGCAGGGAAACACCGGGGAGCTGTTTTTT.

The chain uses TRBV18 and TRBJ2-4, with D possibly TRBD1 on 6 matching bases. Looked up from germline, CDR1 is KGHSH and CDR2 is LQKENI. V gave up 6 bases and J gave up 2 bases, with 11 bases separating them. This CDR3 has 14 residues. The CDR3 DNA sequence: TGTGCCAGCTCTCCCGACAGGTCCAAAAACATTCAGTACTTC. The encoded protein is CASSPDRSKNIQYF.

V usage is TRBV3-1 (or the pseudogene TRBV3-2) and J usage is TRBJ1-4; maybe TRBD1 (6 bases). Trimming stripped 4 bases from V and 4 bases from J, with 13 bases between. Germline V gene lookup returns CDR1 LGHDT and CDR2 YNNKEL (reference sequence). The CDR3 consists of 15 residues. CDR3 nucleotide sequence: TGTGCCAGCAGCCGAGAGGCAGGGGTTAATGAAAAACTGTTTTTT. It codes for CASSREAGVNEKLFF.

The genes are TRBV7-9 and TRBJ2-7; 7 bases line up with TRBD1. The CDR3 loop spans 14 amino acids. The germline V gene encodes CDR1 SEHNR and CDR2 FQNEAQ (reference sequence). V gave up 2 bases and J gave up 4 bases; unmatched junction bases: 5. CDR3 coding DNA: TGTGCCAGCAGCTTAAGCAGGGGGTTTTACGAGCAGTACTTC. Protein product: CASSLSRGFYEQYF.

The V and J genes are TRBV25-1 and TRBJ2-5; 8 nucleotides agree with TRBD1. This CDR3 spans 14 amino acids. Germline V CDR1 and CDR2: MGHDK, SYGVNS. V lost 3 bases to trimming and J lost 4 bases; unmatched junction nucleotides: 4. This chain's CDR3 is CASSEDRVGETQYF. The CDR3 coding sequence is TGTGCCAGCAGTGAGGACAGGGTTGGAGAGACCCAGTACTTC.